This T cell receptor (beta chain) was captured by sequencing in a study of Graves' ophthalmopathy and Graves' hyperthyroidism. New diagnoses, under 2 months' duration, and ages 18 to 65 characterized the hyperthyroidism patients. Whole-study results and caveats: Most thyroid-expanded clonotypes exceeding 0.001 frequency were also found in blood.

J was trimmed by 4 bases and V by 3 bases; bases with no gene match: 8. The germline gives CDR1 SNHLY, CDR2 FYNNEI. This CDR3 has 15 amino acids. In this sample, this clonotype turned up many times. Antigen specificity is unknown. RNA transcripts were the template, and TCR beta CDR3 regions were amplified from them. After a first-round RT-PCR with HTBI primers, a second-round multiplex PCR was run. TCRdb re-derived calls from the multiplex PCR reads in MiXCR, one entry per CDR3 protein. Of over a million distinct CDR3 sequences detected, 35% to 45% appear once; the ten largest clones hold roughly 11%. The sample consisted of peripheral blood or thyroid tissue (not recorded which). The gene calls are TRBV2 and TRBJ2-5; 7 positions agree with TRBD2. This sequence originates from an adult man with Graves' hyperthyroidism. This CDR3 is CASSEGLSGGETQYF. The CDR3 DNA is TGTGCCAGCAGTGAGGGTTTATCGGGGGGAGAGACCCAGTACTTC.